The sequence of this T cell receptor (beta chain) was determined in a study of blood T cell repertoires in COVID-19. Whole-study context: Collection of acute and convalescent COVID-19 samples took place in the United States, Italy and Spain. In each case, the material was cDNA or gDNA derived from T cells, B-cell-depleted T cells, or PBMCs.

Original handling: Reference gene primers were amplified, and this amplification served to estimate nucleated cell counts. Data came from immunoSEQ multiplex PCR; TCRdb stores just in-frame clones and leaves some out. D and trimming come from the DNA, and the V and J calls and clone size come from that table. The data hold about 220,000 clones, with around 84% observed a single time. This clone showed up just a few times. The CDR3 spans 16 residues. V was clipped by 3 bases and J by 3 bases; unmatched bases: 9. The germline V gene has CDR1 KGHSH and CDR2 LQKENI. The chain links TRBV18 to TRBJ2-3, with TRBD2 matching 7 bases. The sequence was collected from a woman aged 60-70 years who had recovered from COVID-19. Specimen: peripheral blood. This chain's CDR3 is CASSPTSSLRTDTQYF. The CDR3 DNA follows: TGTGCCAGCTCACCGACTAGCTCCTTACGTACAGATACGCAGTATTTT.